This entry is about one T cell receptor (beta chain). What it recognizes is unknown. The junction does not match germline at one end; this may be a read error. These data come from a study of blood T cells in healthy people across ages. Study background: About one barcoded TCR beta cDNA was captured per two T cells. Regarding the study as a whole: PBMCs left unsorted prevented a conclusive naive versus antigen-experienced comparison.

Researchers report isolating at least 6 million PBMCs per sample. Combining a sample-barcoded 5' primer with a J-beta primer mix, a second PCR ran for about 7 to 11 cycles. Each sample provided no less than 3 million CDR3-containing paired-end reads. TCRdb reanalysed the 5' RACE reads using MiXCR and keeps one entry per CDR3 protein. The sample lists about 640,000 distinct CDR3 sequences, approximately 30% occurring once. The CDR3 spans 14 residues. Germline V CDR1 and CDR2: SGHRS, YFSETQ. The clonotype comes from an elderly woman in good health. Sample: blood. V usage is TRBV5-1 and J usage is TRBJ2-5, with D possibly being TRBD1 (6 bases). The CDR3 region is CASSLRTVKETLYF. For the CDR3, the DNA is TGCGCCAGCAGCTTGCGGACAGTGAAAGAGACCCTGTACTTC.